This T cell receptor (beta chain) came from a study of blood T cell repertoires in COVID-19. Only in-frame clones appear in the TCRdb table, and some are missing; sequencing was by immunoSEQ multiplex PCR. The sample yields 250,000 to 300,000 clones, over 80% seen once. In germline, CDR1 is MNHEY, CDR2 SVGAGI. The V gene end was trimmed by 6 bases and the J gene end by 8 bases; junction bases not matched to a gene: 9. The CDR3 has 13 residues. This clone was recorded only once. The TCR was taken from a man between 60 and 75 years old who had recovered from COVID-19. Sequencing was carried out using peripheral blood. The V gene is TRBV6-5, the J gene TRBJ1-2; 7 bases map to TRBD1. The DNA for the CDR3 is TGTGCCAGCAGCGACCCAGGGGGATTAGGCTACACCTTC. It encodes CASSDPGGLGYTF.